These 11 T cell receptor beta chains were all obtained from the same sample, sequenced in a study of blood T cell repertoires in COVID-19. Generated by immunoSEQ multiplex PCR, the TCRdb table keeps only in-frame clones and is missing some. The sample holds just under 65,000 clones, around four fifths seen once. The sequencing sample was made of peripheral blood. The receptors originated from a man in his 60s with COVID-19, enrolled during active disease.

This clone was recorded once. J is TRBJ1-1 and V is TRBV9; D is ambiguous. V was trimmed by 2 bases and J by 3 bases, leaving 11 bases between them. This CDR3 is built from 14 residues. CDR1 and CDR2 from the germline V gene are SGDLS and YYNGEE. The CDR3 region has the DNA TGTGCCAGCAGCGTCGGCGGGCACGACACTGAAGCTTTCTTT. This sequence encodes CASSVGGHDTEAFF.

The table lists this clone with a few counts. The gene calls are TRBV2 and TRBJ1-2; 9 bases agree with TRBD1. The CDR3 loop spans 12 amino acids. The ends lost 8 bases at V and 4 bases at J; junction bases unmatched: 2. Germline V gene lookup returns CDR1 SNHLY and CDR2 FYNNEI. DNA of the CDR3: TGTGCCAGCGGGGGACAGGGCTATGGCTACACCTTC. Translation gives CASGGQGYGYTF.

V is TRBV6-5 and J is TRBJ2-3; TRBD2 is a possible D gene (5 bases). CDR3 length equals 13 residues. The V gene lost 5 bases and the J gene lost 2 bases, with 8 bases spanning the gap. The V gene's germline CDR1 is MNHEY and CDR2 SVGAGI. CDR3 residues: CASSPGNTDTQYF. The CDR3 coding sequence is TGTGCCAGCAGTCCCGGGAACACAGATACGCAGTATTTT.

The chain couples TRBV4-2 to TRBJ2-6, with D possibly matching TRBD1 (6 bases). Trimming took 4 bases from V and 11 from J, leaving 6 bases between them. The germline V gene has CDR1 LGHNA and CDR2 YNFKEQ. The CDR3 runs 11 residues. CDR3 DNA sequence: TGTGCCAGCAGCCGGACAGACGTCCTGACTTTC. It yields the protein CASSRTDVLTF.

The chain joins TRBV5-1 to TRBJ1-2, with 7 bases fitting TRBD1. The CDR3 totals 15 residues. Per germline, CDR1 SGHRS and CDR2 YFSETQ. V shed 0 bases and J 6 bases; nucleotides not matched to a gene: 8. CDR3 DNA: TGCGCCAGCAGCTTGGAAGGCAGGGGGTTGGATGGCTACACCTTC. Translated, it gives CASSLEGRGLDGYTF.

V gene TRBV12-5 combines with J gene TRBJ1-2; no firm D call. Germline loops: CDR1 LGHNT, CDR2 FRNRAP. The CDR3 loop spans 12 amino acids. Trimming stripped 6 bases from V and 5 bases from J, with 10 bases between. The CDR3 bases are TGTGCTAGTGGCGATCTTCGGTATGGCTACACCTTC. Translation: CASGDLRYGYTF.

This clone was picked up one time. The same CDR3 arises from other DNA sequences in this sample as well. CDR3 residues: CASSQVVQETQYF. The DNA of the CDR3 is TGTGCCAGCAGCCAAGTAGTCCAAGAGACCCAGTACTTC. V is TRBV14 and J is TRBJ2-5; unclear D gene. Germline V gene lookup returns CDR1 SGHDN and CDR2 FVKESK. V was trimmed by 1 base and J by 1 base, leaving 4 bases between them. The CDR3 has 13 amino acids. Combining the CDR3 with reference TRBV14 and TRBJ2-5 gives the whole variable domain EAGVTQFPSHSVIEKGQTVTLRCDPISGHDNLYWYRRVMGKEIKFLLHFVKESKQDESGMPNNRFLAERTGGTYSTLKVQPAELEDSGVYFCASSQVVQETQYFGPGTRLLVL.

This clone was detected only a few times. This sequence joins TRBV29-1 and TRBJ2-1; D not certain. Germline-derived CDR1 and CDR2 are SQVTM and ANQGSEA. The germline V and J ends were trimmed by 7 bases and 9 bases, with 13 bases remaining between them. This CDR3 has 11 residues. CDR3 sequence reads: CSARVGPEQFF. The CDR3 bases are TGCAGCGCCCGAGTTGGGCCTGAGCAGTTCTTC.

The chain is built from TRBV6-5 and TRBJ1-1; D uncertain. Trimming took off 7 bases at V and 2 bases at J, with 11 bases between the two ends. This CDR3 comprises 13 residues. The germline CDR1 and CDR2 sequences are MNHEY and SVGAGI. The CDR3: CASNKNLNTEAFF. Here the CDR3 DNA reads TGTGCCAGCAATAAAAACCTAAACACTGAAGCTTTCTTT.

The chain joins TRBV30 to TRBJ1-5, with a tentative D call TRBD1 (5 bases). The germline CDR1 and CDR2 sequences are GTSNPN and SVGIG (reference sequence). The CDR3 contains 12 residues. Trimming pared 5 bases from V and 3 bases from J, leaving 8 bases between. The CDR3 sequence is CAWDSPNQPQHF. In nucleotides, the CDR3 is TGTGCCTGGGACAGTCCCAATCAGCCCCAGCATTTT.

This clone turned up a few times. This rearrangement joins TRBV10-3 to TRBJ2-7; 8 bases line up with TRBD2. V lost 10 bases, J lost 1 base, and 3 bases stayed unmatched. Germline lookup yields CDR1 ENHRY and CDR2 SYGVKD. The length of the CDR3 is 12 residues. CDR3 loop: CATGGGSYEQYF. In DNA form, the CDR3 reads TGTGCCACCGGGGGGGGTTCCTACGAGCAGTACTTC.